The clone carrying this T cell receptor beta chain was observed a handful of times. This CDR3 spans 12 amino acids. Germline values: CDR1 GTSNPN, CDR2 SVGIG (reference sequence). The V end lost 7 bases, the J end lost 2 bases, and 9 bases lay between the germline ends. Profiled with immunoSEQ multiplex PCR; TCRdb holds only in-frame clones, not every one. The repertoire holds approximately 40,000 clones, with around 90% as singletons. The data are from a study of T cell changes during pregnancy in multiple sclerosis. The specimen comprised CD4+ T cells from peripheral blood mononuclear cells, sampled in the third trimester of pregnancy. The origin of this receptor is a female donor in good health, enrolled as a control in a pregnancy study. The chain recombines TRBV30 with TRBJ1-3; no firm D call. The CDR3 here is CASRNAGNTIYF. Here the CDR3 DNA reads TGTGCCTCCAGGAACGCTGGAAACACCATATATTTT. Filled out from reference TRBV30 and TRBJ1-3, the complete variable domain reads SQTIHQWPATLVQPVGSPLSLECTVEGTSNPNLYWYRQAAGRGLQLLFYSVGIGQISSEVPQNLSASRPQDRQFILSSKKLLLSDSGFYLCASRNAGNTIYFGEGSWLTVV.